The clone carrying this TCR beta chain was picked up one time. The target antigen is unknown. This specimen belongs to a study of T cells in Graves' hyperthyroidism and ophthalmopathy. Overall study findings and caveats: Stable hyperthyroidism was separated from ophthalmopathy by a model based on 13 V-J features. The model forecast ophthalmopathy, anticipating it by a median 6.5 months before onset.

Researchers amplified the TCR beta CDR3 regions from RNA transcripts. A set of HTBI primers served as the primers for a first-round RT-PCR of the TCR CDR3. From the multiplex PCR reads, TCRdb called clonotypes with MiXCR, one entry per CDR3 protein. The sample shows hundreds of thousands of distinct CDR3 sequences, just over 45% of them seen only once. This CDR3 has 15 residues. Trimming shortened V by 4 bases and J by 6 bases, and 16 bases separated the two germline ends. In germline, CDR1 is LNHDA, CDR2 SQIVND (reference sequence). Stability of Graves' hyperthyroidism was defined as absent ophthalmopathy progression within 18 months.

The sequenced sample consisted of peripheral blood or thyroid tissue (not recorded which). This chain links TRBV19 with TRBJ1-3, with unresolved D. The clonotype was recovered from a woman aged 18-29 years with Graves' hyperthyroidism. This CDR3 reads CASSTSGRRLNTIYF. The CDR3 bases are TGTGCCAGTAGTACCTCAGGACGGCGATTAAACACCATATATTTT.